A single sample is the source of the 19 T cell receptor beta chains below, sequenced in a study of T cell changes during pregnancy in multiple sclerosis. The assay was immunoSEQ multiplex PCR, and TCRdb's table has in-frame clones only and misses some. The table records about 32,000 clones, roughly 87% of them present only once. This sample comprised CD8+ T cells from peripheral blood mononuclear cells, obtained in the first trimester of pregnancy. These receptors came from a female donor with multiple sclerosis, enrolled in a pregnancy study.

This clone came up once. This sequence joins TRBV5-1 and TRBJ1-1, with a possible D match to TRBD1 (6 bases). The CDR3 is 15 residues long. Germline-derived CDR1 and CDR2 are SGHRS and YFSETQ. V was cut by 4 bases and J by 6 bases, with 19 bases left in between. The DNA for the CDR3 is TGCGCCAGCAGCCCAGGACAGTTGTTAAACGCTGAAGCTTTCTTT. The encoded protein is CASSPGQLLNAEAFF.

The chain joins TRBV7-9 to TRBJ1-1; tentatively, D is TRBD1 (5 bases). The CDR3 covers 14 residues. Trimming cost V 3 bases and J 3 bases, with 11 bases left between them. Germline assignment: CDR1 SEHNR and CDR2 FQNEAQ (reference sequence). CDR3 sequence reads: CASSFSKGHTEAFF. The CDR3 nucleotides are TGTGCCAGCAGCTTTTCTAAGGGGCACACTGAAGCTTTCTTT.

The chain carries TRBV28 and TRBJ2-7; 9 bases align to TRBD1. The CDR3 runs to 16 residues. Germline V gene lookup returns CDR1 MDHEN and CDR2 SYDVKM. V lost 2 bases and J lost 4; bases outside the gene matches: 9. The CDR3 region has the DNA TGTGCCAGCAGTTTAGGGCTGCGACAGGGGGTTTACGAGCAGTACTTC. Its protein product is CASSLGLRQGVYEQYF.

The rearrangement links TRBV4-2 to TRBJ1-1, with D possibly being TRBD1 (5 bases). V was trimmed by 0 bases and J by 0 bases, leaving 14 bases between them. Germline CDR1 reads LGHNA; CDR2 reads YNFKEQ. The CDR3 has 17 amino acids. Written as DNA, the CDR3 is TGTGCCAGCAGCCAAGACTGGCAGGGATACATGAACACTGAAGCTTTCTTT. It codes for CASSQDWQGYMNTEAFF.

J is TRBJ1-5 and V is TRBV18, with D tentatively TRBD1 (5 bases). CDR1 and CDR2 (germline): KGHSH, LQKENI. The CDR3 is made up of 15 amino acids. The V and J ends lost 2 bases and 7 bases respectively, with 15 bases between them. The CDR3 DNA reads as TGTGCCAGCTCACCAAAATATTGGGGGAGGCAGCCCCAGCATTTT. Its protein is CASSPKYWGRQPQHF.

The chain carries TRBV2 and TRBJ1-2; D possibly corresponds to TRBD1 (5 bases). The CDR3 length is 13 residues. The germline V gene encodes CDR1 SNHLY and CDR2 FYNNEI. V was pared by 3 bases and J by 2 bases, with 7 bases between. The CDR3 nucleotides read TGTGCCAGCAGTGAGGGGGGGAACTATGGCTACACCTTC. It encodes CASSEGGNYGYTF.

The gene calls are TRBV19 and TRBJ2-1; D unresolved. The CDR3 covers 11 residues. V shed 9 bases and J shed 6 bases, with 9 bases lying between them. Per the germline V gene, CDR1 is LNHDA and CDR2 is SQIVND (reference sequence). The CDR3 coding sequence is TGTGCCAGCCGTTCGGGCAATGAGCAGTTCTTC. As protein: CASRSGNEQFF.

V is TRBV27 and J is TRBJ2-5; 11 bases fit TRBD2. With V trimmed by 6 bases and J by 4 bases, 7 bases remained unmatched. The CDR3 runs 15 residues. Germline V gives CDR1 MNHEY, CDR2 SMNVEV (reference sequence). DNA for the CDR3: TGTGCCAGCAGATCGATCGGGACTAGCGGAGAGACCCAGTACTTC. It is translated as CASRSIGTSGETQYF.

This chain uses TRBV6-6 with TRBJ2-1; weak D call: TRBD1 (5 bases). This CDR3 is built from 14 residues. Germline V gene sequence: CDR1 MNHNY, CDR2 SVGAGI (reference sequence). V lost 5 bases and J lost 3, with 11 bases in between. The CDR3 DNA reads TGTGCCAGCAGTGCCACAGGAGTCTACAATGAGCAGTTCTTC. Its translation: CASSATGVYNEQFF.

CDR3 DNA sequence: TGCGCCAGCAGCCAAGATTGGGACAGGGGTGAAAAACTGTTTTTT. Its translation is CASSQDWDRGEKLFF. The chain recombines TRBV4-3 with TRBJ1-4; the match to TRBD1 covers 10 bases. V was clipped by 0 bases and J by 7 bases; unmatched bases: 2. The V gene's germline CDR1 is LGHNA and CDR2 YSLEER. The CDR3 spans 15 residues.

J is TRBJ2-7 and V is TRBV5-1; D might be TRBD2 (5 bases). CDR3 length: 15 amino acids. The V end was cut by 2 bases, the J end by 1 base, with 13 bases between. Germline CDR1 and CDR2: SGHRS and YFSETQ. The CDR3 DNA sequence: TGCGCCAGCAGCTTTGGCCTCAGAGGGTCCTACGAGCAGTACTTC. Amino acids: CASSFGLRGSYEQYF. The full variable domain, in which reference TRBV5-1 and TRBJ2-7 provide the parts outside the CDR3, is KAGVTQTPRYLIKTRGQQVTLSCSPISGHRSVSWYQQTPGQGLQFLFEYFSETQRNKGNFPGRFSGRQFSNSRSEMNVSTLELGDSALYLCASSFGLRGSYEQYFGPGTRLTVT.

This sequence joins TRBV5-1 and TRBJ1-1; D may be TRBD1 (5 bases). From germline, CDR1 is SGHRS and CDR2 YFSETQ. The CDR3 loop spans 16 amino acids. The ends were cut back, 1 base at V and 1 base at J, with 14 bases in the middle. The CDR3 region has the DNA TGCGCCAGCAGCTTGATTCAGGGCTCGGAGAACACTGAAGCTTTCTTT. Translating gives CASSLIQGSENTEAFF.

This chain joins TRBV11-2 and TRBJ1-1; 8 bases line up with TRBD1. V gave up 5 bases and J gave up 0 bases; unmatched junction bases: 11. The germline CDR1 and CDR2 sequences are SGHAT and FQNNGV. CDR3 length equals 17 residues. CDR3 bases: TGTGCCAGCAGCCGCCGGGACAGGAGAGACATGAACACTGAAGCTTTCTTT. It codes for CASSRRDRRDMNTEAFF. The whole variable domain, filled in from reference TRBV11-2 and TRBJ1-1, reads EAGVAQSPRYKIIEKRQSVAFWCNPISGHATLYWYQQILGQGPKLLIQFQNNGVVDDSQLPKDRFSAERLKGVDSTLKIQPAKLEDSAVYLCASSRRDRRDMNTEAFFGQGTRLTVV.

By share, this clone ranks as medium-sized. V gene TRBV4-3 combines with J gene TRBJ2-6; D remains unclear. Germline V gene data show CDR1 as LGHNA and CDR2 as YSLEER. Trimming took off 1 base at V and 0 bases at J, with 10 bases between the two ends. CDR3 length equals 17 residues. Written as DNA, the CDR3 is TGCGCCAGCAGCCAAGCCGACACCAGCTCTGGGGCCAACGTCCTGACTTTC. It yields the protein CASSQADTSSGANVLTF.

V usage is TRBV9 and J usage is TRBJ2-5, with a tentative D call TRBD2 (6 bases). The CDR3 is 14 residues long. V dropped 0 bases and J dropped 5 bases, with 11 bases sitting between them. Germline values: CDR1 SGDLS, CDR2 YYNGEE. CDR3 residues: CASSVEGGGETQYF. CDR3 in DNA: TGTGCCAGCAGCGTAGAGGGAGGAGGCGAGACCCAGTACTTC.

The chain employs TRBV2 and TRBJ2-7; possible D gene TRBD2, 6 bases. The CDR3 totals 16 residues. Germline-derived CDR1 and CDR2 are SNHLY and FYNNEI. The V gene lost 2 bases and the J gene lost 2 bases, with 16 bases spanning the gap. The CDR3 here is CASSESTSYPTYEQYF. Here the CDR3 DNA reads TGTGCCAGCAGTGAATCCACTAGCTACCCTACCTACGAGCAGTACTTC.

This chain connects TRBV28 to TRBJ2-1; no definite D call. Trimming removed 4 bases at V and 0 bases at J, with 10 bases between. Germline values: CDR1 MDHEN, CDR2 SYDVKM. This CDR3 is 15 amino acids long. In nucleotides, the CDR3 is TGTGCCAGCAGTTACCTACCCGGCTCCTACAATGAGCAGTTCTTC. Protein sequence: CASSYLPGSYNEQFF.

The gene calls are TRBV19 and TRBJ1-1; TRBD1 might be the D (5 bases). There are 17 residues in the CDR3. V lost 3 bases to trimming and J lost 2 bases, with 19 bases between them. Germline V CDR1 and CDR2: LNHDA, SQIVND (reference sequence). CDR3 amino acids: CASSIWWAGPRNTEAFF. As DNA, the CDR3 is TGTGCCAGTAGTATCTGGTGGGCAGGGCCTAGAAACACTGAAGCTTTCTTT.

This chain links TRBV5-8 with TRBJ2-1, with D possibly matching TRBD2 (6 bases). The V end lost 7 bases, the J end lost 0 bases, and 17 bases lay between the germline ends. Germline V gene data show CDR1 as SGHTS and CDR2 as YDEGEE. This CDR3 spans 16 amino acids. The CDR3 nucleotides read TGTGCCAGCCCCCCTTCCCGGGAGAGCTCCTACAATGAGCAGTTCTTC. Translating it yields CASPPSRESSYNEQFF.